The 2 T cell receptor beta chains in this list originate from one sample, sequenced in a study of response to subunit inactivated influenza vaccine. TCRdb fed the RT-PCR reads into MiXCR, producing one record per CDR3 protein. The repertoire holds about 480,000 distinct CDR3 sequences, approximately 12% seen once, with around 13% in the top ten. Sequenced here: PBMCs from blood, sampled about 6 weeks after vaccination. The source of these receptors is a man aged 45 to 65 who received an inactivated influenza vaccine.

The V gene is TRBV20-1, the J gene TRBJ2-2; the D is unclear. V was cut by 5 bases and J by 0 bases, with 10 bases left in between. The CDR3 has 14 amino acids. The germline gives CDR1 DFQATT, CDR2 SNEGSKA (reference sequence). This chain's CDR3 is CSARRQTNTGELFF. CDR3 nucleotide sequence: TGCAGTGCTCGGCGGCAGACGAACACCGGGGAGCTGTTTTTT.

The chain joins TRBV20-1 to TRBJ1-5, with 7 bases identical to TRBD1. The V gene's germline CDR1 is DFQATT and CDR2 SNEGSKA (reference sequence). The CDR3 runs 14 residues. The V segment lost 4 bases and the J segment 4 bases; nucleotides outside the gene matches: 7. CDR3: CSAIKEGANQPQHF. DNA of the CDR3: TGCAGTGCTATCAAAGAGGGGGCGAATCAGCCCCAGCATTTT.